The 10 T cell receptor beta chains presented below share a single source sample, sequenced in a study of blood T cell repertoires in COVID-19. Generated by immunoSEQ multiplex PCR, the TCRdb table keeps only in-frame clones and is missing some. The sample carries tens of thousands of clones, 70% to 85% recorded once. The sample consisted of peripheral blood. The receptor source for this set is a man aged 50-60 years with COVID-19, enrolled during active disease.

Notes on this clone: A junction boundary mismatches the germline segment, possibly from a read error. This sequence joins TRBV15 and TRBJ2-5; D perhaps matches TRBD1 (6 bases). CDR1 and CDR2 from the germline V gene are LNHNV and YYDKDF (reference sequence). The CDR3 contains 12 residues. The CDR3 region has the DNA TGTGCCACCAGCAGGTACCAGGGGTTCCTGGACTTC. Its translation: CATSRYQGFLDF.

The rearrangement links TRBV18 to TRBJ2-2; D is perhaps TRBD1 (5 bases). The CDR3 loop spans 17 amino acids. V was pared by 0 bases and J by 0 bases, with 11 bases between. Germline CDR1 reads KGHSH; CDR2 reads LQKENI. The CDR3 reads CASSPPSTDSNTGELFF. The CDR3 DNA is TGTGCCAGCTCACCACCTTCGACAGATTCGAACACCGGGGAGCTGTTTTTT.

This rearrangement joins TRBV6-5 to TRBJ1-6, with 7 bases aligning to TRBD1. V dropped 10 bases and J dropped 7; count of bases not matched to a gene: 7. The germline gives CDR1 MNHEY, CDR2 SVGAGI. CDR3 length: 13 amino acids. CDR3 sequence (DNA): TGTGCCATCAAGGGACAGCAAAATTCACCCCTCCACTTT. Translating gives CAIKGQQNSPLHF.

The chain employs TRBV4-1 and TRBJ2-7; tentative D call: TRBD2 (6 bases). In germline, CDR1 is MGHRA, CDR2 YSYEKL. CDR3 length equals 15 residues. Trimming left V 3 bases short and J 3 bases short, with 15 bases between. In DNA form, the CDR3 reads TGCGCCAGCAGCCAGGCCCCGGGACTTCTCTACGAGCAGTACTTC. Translated: CASSQAPGLLYEQYF.

The rearrangement joins TRBV2 to TRBJ1-6; a possible D gene is TRBD1 (5 bases). V lost 6 bases and J 9 bases, leaving 9 bases between the germline ends. Germline V gene sequence: CDR1 SNHLY, CDR2 FYNNEI. The CDR3 consists of 12 residues. The CDR3 DNA reads TGTGCCAGCAGCCCAGGGTTTTCACCCCTCCACTTT. Its translation: CASSPGFSPLHF.

The CDR3 DNA is TGTGCCATCAGGGGGACTGAGACTAGGGAGACCCAGTACTTC. Encoded protein: CAIRGTETRETQYF. The genes are TRBV10-3 and TRBJ2-5; D is possibly TRBD2 (6 bases). The V gene's germline CDR1 is ENHRY and CDR2 SYGVKD. V was shortened by 6 bases and J by 5 bases, with 16 bases between the two germline ends. This CDR3 contains 14 residues.

The sample holds many counts of this clone. V usage is TRBV4-1 and J usage is TRBJ1-5; perhaps TRBD1 as D (6 bases). Germline assignment: CDR1 MGHRA and CDR2 YSYEKL. CDR3 size: 15 residues. The V end lost 0 bases, the J end lost 2 bases, and 8 bases lay between the germline ends. CDR3: CASSQEQGRNQPQHF. CDR3 nucleotide sequence: TGCGCCAGCAGCCAAGAACAGGGCCGCAATCAGCCCCAGCATTTT.

This clone was seen once. For the CDR3, the DNA is TGTGCCAGCAGCTCTCCTCTCGGACAGGGGGCGGTGTATGAGCAGTTCTTC. Amino acid sequence: CASSSPLGQGAVYEQFF. This chain connects TRBV5-4 to TRBJ2-1; 11 positions agree with TRBD1. The CDR3 extends over 17 amino acids. The J segment lost 8 bases and the V segment lost 3 bases, leaving 13 bases of the junction unmatched. Germline CDR1 reads SGHNT; CDR2 reads YYREEE (reference sequence). The full variable domain, its missing parts supplied by reference TRBV5-4 and TRBJ2-1, is ETGVTQSPTHLIKTRGQQVTLRCSSQSGHNTVSWYQQALGQGPQFIFQYYREEENGRGNFPPRFSGLQFPNYSSELNVNALELDDSALYLCASSSPLGQGAVYEQFFGPGTRLTVL.

The chain combines TRBV6-6 with TRBJ2-7, with D perhaps TRBD2 (5 bases). The CDR3 has 12 amino acids. The V end lost 6 bases, the J end lost 4 bases, and 10 bases lay between the germline ends. CDR1 is MNHNY, CDR2 SVGAGI, per germline (reference sequence). The CDR3 reads CASSPGKYEQYF. The CDR3 DNA reads TGTGCCAGCAGCCCGGGAAAATACGAGCAGTACTTC.

This clone turned up a few times. The chain links TRBV6-1 to TRBJ2-1; 9 bases agree with TRBD2. V lost 7 bases and J lost 4; bases outside the gene matches: 2. The CDR3 has 13 residues. Germline CDR1 and CDR2: MNHNS and SASEGT. Here the CDR3 DNA reads TGTGCCAGCACTAGCGGGGCGTACAATGAGCAGTTCTTC. Protein product: CASTSGAYNEQFF.